The present TCR beta chain was sequenced within a study of shared clonotypes between healthy human individuals (dated by TCRdb to 2018 to 2021). With respect to the entire study: A couple of women and a few men aged 18 to 49 years were included in the cohort. For each donor, three plates each were used for CD4 naive and CD4 memory, two plates were used for CD8 naive, and one plate was used for CD8 memory. To estimate repertoire size and how much clonotypes are shared between individuals, the study performed deep sequencing of blood TCR repertoires from five healthy adults. Different laboratories and diverse techniques were used to prepare libraries and sequence TCR repertoires, to increase sequencing depth and limit assay-specific biases. Leukapheresis yielded between about 0.85 and 10 billion PBMCs per donor.

From its cysteine to its phenylalanine, the CDR3 spans 13 amino acids. CDR3 DNA only is kept here, 39 bases in frame from base 1. CDR1 and CDR2 are drawn from the germline V gene: LGHNA, YNFKEQ. The V end loses 1 base and the J end loses 5 bases, and a stretch of 8 bases separates them. Notes on this clone: It has no known antigen specificity. Per-base qualities were not stored, and no clone one base away is much larger.

Healthy HIV-negative adults with no recently reported acute infections or vaccinations were included as donors. All donors were Caucasian adults living in Nashville, Tennessee, USA. CD4+ T cells were enriched by magnetic negative selection, after which naive cells were positively selected on CD45RA and the negative fraction was taken as the memory subset. Blood was obtained by leukapheresis, after which PBMCs were separated by Ficoll-Histopaque density gradient centrifugation and cryopreserved in liquid nitrogen vapor phase. Analytical flow cytometry was used to check the purity and quantity of each magnetically sorted T cell population. From each sorted fraction, genomic DNA was isolated and quantified by UV absorbance on a Nanodrop 2000c. TCR CDR3 regions were amplified from genomic DNA by multiplex PCR using the deep immunoSEQ assay. Extracted genomic DNA from each cell subset was spread evenly across all wells of several immunoSEQ 96-well plates, with each plate serving as a replicate. Each replicate PCR for sorted subsets received roughly 0.2 ug genomic DNA, equal to about 30,000 T cell genomes. Purified libraries were measured with a Qubit 3.0 fluorometer, size-checked on a Bioanalyzer 2100, and measured again with the KAPA Library Quantification kit. Each immunoSEQ 96-well plate was sequenced on its own single-read 150-cycle Illumina NextSeq 550 flow cell. Under the source paper's analysis protocol: Because the immunoSEQ output included only junctional sequences and no quality scores, the filtering could not be the same as the filtering used for full-length reads. Sequences were annotated with PyIR, a Python wrapper for IgBLAST v1.9, and V/J genes and CDR3 were assigned using IMGT germline references. Any read was removed if the V/J assignment was weak (E-value above 1e-6), the CDR3 was missing, or the read contained stop codons, out-of-frame junctions, or ambiguous translated residues. V3J clonotypes were defined as sequences sharing an identical inferred V gene, J gene, and CDR3 amino acid sequence. The percentage overlap between two repertoires was calculated by dividing the number of shared unique clonotypes by the size of the smaller repertoire. Three approaches were used to assess repertoire richness: RTK rarefaction, the Chao1 estimator, and Recon v2.1 estimates of unobserved clonotypes. For all TCRbeta clonotypes obtained by the gDNA method from a handful of donors, generation probabilities were computed with OLGA. In its TCRdb copy, this immuneACCESS table keeps in-frame sequences only and misses some clones. Where compared with another copy, unresolved V genes explain less than half of these, and the others have no known cause. The V and J calls and clone size were taken over from that table, and D and trimming were inferred from the DNA. The sample table contains millions of clones; only one count was recorded for roughly 94% of them. 0.13% of the sample lies in the top ten.

The investigation overall reported the following: Clonotypes shared by all four sorted-subset donors showed higher generation probabilities than non-shared clonotypes. Pairwise subsampling led to the expectation that sequencing depth would affect the degree of clonotype sharing among donors. Larger estimated clonotype richness was generally found for naive subsets than for memory subsets. When a handful of donors were compared, the shared fraction of clonotypes was about 5.2% for naive CD4, around 4% for naive CD8, roughly 2.5% for memory CD4, and roughly 0.43% for memory CD8. The genetic and exposure-history diversity represented was limited by the small number of donors. Sampling was restricted to blood, and TCR repertoires in tissue are likely to differ from TCR repertoires in blood. Even with the large sequencing depth, rarefaction of the sorted-subset datasets indicated that sequencing was incomplete.

This chain is built from TRBV4-2 and TRBJ2-5; no D segment can be confidently identified. This sequence originates from a man younger than 30 in good health. Sequences were obtained from naive CD4+ T cells sorted from blood. The meaning of the sample's cell subset or site label: CD45RA+ positively selected. This receptor carries the CDR3 CASSQGKAETQYF. The bases are TGTGCCAGCAGCCAAGGCAAGGCGGAGACCCAGTACTTC.